The TCR beta chain under discussion was sequenced for a study of breast tumors, draining lymph nodes, adjacent tissues (dated by TCRdb to between 2015 and 2016). About the full investigation: In breast cancer patients, the study compared the TCR beta repertoires of tumor, adjacent nontumor tissue and axillary lymph nodes. In human breast cancer, the study set out to evaluate how tumor, surrounding tissue and draining lymph node repertoires relate to one another and whether T cells may move between these sites. Broad study findings and their caveats: In luminal-like breast cancer, tumor and nontumor tissue repertoires resembled each other significantly more than in basal-like breast cancer. The study presented the conclusion that tumor T cells originate in lymph nodes as consistent with a hypothesis, not as something directly demonstrated. The data were judged consistent with most tumor T cells deriving from the lymph node and then expanding within tumor tissue. Tumor T-cell repertoires showed less diversity than lymph node repertoires and more diversity than nontumor tissue repertoires, and tumor T-cell repertoires showed preferential V and J gene usage.

The CDR3 measures 12 amino acids from cysteine to phenylalanine. Here the CDR3 DNA is all that survives: 36 bases in frame from base 1. V is reduced by 5 bases and J by 0 bases, leaving a spacing of 2 bases between them. The sample holds many counts of this clonotype. Its specific antigen is unknown. No much larger clonotype is one base removed from it; base qualities were not supplied. Instrument used: Illumina HiSeq 2000. TCR beta chain libraries were generated through multiplex PCR amplification. High-throughput sequencing was used to analyze the amplified TCR beta chain products. The raw public data were reprocessed by TCRdb itself: fastp quality trimming at Q25, MiXCR clonotype calling, in-frame beta chains only. Rows merge per CDR3 protein into single entries with the most common DNA and genes. This sample is represented by 60,000 to 70,000 distinct CDR3 sequences; 45% to 65% of them were singletons. The top ten hold roughly 20% of the sample.

The source material was breast tumor tissue. The clonotype was recovered from a female donor with breast cancer. Some clones in this sample may be carry-over from other donors' samples. The V and J segments used are TRBV12-3 or TRBV12-4 and TRBJ1-5, with no confidently assigned D gene. Read as DNA, the sequence is TGTGCCAGCAGTCCTAGCAATCAGCCCCAGCATTTT. This translates into CASSPSNQPQHF.